Below are 13 T cell receptor beta chains sequenced from a single sample in a study of cytomegalovirus exposure and HLA in healthy donors. PCR involved 60 Vbeta and 13 Jbeta primers. This table comes from immunoSEQ multiplex PCR, and its TCRdb copy is limited to in-frame clones, with some not included. Altogether about 140,000 clones are present, 60% to 85% being singletons, with the ten largest covering 3.5% to 4%. Material: PBMCs. The receptors derive from a young man in good health and CMV-seronegative.

The chain recombines TRBV30 with TRBJ2-5, with a tentative D call TRBD1 (5 bases). The CDR3 is made up of 12 amino acids. CDR1 is GTSNPN, CDR2 SVGIG, per germline (reference sequence). V was pared by 4 bases and J by 0 bases, with 6 bases between. CDR3 residues: CAWTGYQETQYF. CDR3 nucleotides: TGTGCCTGGACAGGGTACCAAGAGACCCAGTACTTC.

This rearrangement joins TRBV5-1 to TRBJ1-4, with 9 bases matching TRBD1. V was clipped by 3 bases and J by 6 bases; unmatched bases: 3. The CDR3 is 14 amino acids. CDR1 is SGHRS and CDR2 is YFSETQ in the germline V gene. The CDR3 DNA reads TGCGCCAGCAGCTCCTGGACAGGGGATGAAAAACTGTTTTTT. Its translation is CASSSWTGDEKLFF.

The V gene is TRBV5-4, the J gene TRBJ1-4; the match to TRBD1 covers 10 bases. Germline V gives CDR1 SGHNT, CDR2 YYREEE (reference sequence). After removal of 4 bases from V and 8 bases from J, the junction contained 8 bases not matched to a gene. The CDR3 extends over 15 amino acids. CDR3 loop: CASSDWTGGGEKLFF. In nucleotides, the CDR3 is TGTGCCAGCAGCGATTGGACAGGGGGAGGGGAAAAACTGTTTTTT. Full variable domain (rest looked up from reference TRBV5-4 and TRBJ1-4): ETGVTQSPTHLIKTRGQQVTLRCSSQSGHNTVSWYQQALGQGPQFIFQYYREEENGRGNFPPRFSGLQFPNYSSELNVNALELDDSALYLCASSDWTGGGEKLFFGSGTQLSVL.

The chain links TRBV30 to TRBJ2-5; 7 nucleotides agree with TRBD1. CDR1 GTSNPN and CDR2 SVGIG come from the germline V gene (reference sequence). V lost 5 bases and J lost 5; bases outside the gene matches: 8. The CDR3 is 13 residues long. This CDR3 reads CAWGQVIEETQYF. The CDR3 nucleotides are TGTGCCTGGGGACAGGTAATCGAGGAGACCCAGTACTTC.

This rearrangement joins TRBV6-5 to TRBJ2-7; no definite D call. The V and J ends lost 4 bases and 0 bases respectively, with 13 bases between them. Germline V gene data show CDR1 as MNHEY and CDR2 as SVGAGI. The CDR3 length is 15 residues. The CDR3 region is CASSSPGRSSYEQYF. As DNA, the CDR3 is TGTGCCAGCAGTTCCCCCGGTCGTAGCTCCTACGAGCAGTACTTC.

V usage is TRBV6-1 and J usage is TRBJ2-7; 7 positions match TRBD1. Germline V gene data show CDR1 as MNHNS and CDR2 as SASEGT. The ends lost 4 bases at V and 1 base at J; junction bases unmatched: 4. CDR3 length: 14 residues. The CDR3 is CASSVYRGSYEQYF. The DNA of the CDR3 is TGTGCCAGCAGTGTATACAGGGGTTCCTACGAGCAGTACTTC.

The chain has TRBV28 and TRBJ2-1; TRBD2 matches 8 bases. This CDR3 comprises 16 residues. J lost 1 base, V lost 4 bases, and 6 bases had no gene match. The V gene's germline CDR1 is MDHEN and CDR2 SYDVKM. CDR3 loop: CASSSSGSGSYNEQFF. CDR3 DNA sequence: TGTGCCAGCAGTTCCAGCGGGAGTGGGTCCTACAATGAGCAGTTCTTC.

The gene calls are TRBV19 and TRBJ2-1; 14 nucleotides line up with TRBD2. CDR1 is LNHDA and CDR2 is SQIVND in the germline V gene (reference sequence). This CDR3 spans 17 amino acids. V shed 6 bases, J shed 5 bases, and the junction held 9 bases outside the gene matches. As DNA, the CDR3 is TGTGCCAGTAGAGACTCGGGACTAGCGGGAGTCCACAATGAGCAGTTCTTC. Its protein product is CASRDSGLAGVHNEQFF.

The chain is built from TRBV20-1 and TRBJ1-2; D perhaps matches TRBD1 (5 bases). Per the germline V gene, CDR1 is DFQATT and CDR2 is SNEGSKA (reference sequence). CDR3 length: 11 amino acids. With 2 bases removed from V and 8 bases from J, the gap between germline ends came to 9 bases. CDR3 protein: CSARWEGGYTF. The CDR3 nucleotides are TGCAGTGCTAGATGGGAGGGGGGCTACACCTTC.

V and J are TRBV30 and TRBJ1-2; D is uncertain. V lost 3 bases, J lost 4 bases, and 9 bases lay in between. The CDR3 runs to 12 residues. CDR1 is GTSNPN and CDR2 is SVGIG in the germline V gene (reference sequence). CDR3 sequence: CAWRLAGYGYTF. Here the CDR3 DNA reads TGTGCCTGGAGACTGGCAGGCTATGGCTACACCTTC.

The chain couples TRBV5-1 to TRBJ2-2; 10 nucleotides match TRBD2. CDR3 size: 15 residues. Germline CDR1 is SGHRS and CDR2 is YFSETQ. J was trimmed by 5 bases and V by 7 bases; bases with no gene match: 8. In DNA, the CDR3 is TGCGCCAGCGTCGCGGGACTAGCGCTGACCGGGGAGCTGTTTTTT. Residues: CASVAGLALTGELFF.

The chain recombines TRBV27 with TRBJ2-5; D ambiguous. Trimming removed 0 bases from V and 7 bases from J, with 15 bases in between. CDR1 and CDR2 (germline): MNHEY, SMNVEV (reference sequence). The CDR3 contains 15 residues. CDR3 residues: CASSLSFGGGGTQYF. CDR3 coding DNA: TGTGCCAGCAGTTTATCTTTCGGCGGCGGTGGGACCCAGTACTTC.

In its sample, this clone was seen a few times. V and J are TRBV5-3 and TRBJ1-1; perhaps TRBD1 as D (5 bases). TRBV5-3 qualifies as an ORF whose function is uncertain. With 4 bases removed from V and 5 bases from J, the gap between germline ends came to 15 bases. This CDR3 has 14 amino acids. The CDR3 region has the DNA TGTGCCAGAAGCATAAGGACCGGGGGGACTGAAGCTTTCTTT. Translation: CARSIRTGGTEAFF.